The 8 T cell receptor beta chains given below trace back to one sample, sequenced in a study of CD8 T cells in ankylosing spondylitis (dated by TCRdb to 2017 to 2019). Summary of the overall study and its limitations: Blood from ankylosing spondylitis patients appeared to be characterized by a TCR beta motif made up of about 8 highly homologous amino acid variants.

No antigen has been identified for these receptors. Library construction relied on 5' RACE. The data were produced on an Illumina HiSeq 2500. The public sequencing data were trimmed at Q25 with fastp and processed into clonotypes with MiXCR by TCRdb, which kept only in-frame beta chains. Merged by CDR3 protein, the rows form single entries marked with the most common genes and DNA. In this sample the table shows around 480,000 distinct CDR3 sequences, 17% of which occur a single time. The top ten clones comprise approximately 0.93% of the sample. The sequencing input was blood, either unsorted or a sorted T cell fraction (not recorded which). Every receptor here comes from a male donor with ankylosing spondylitis.

The V and J genes are TRBV29-1 and TRBJ2-3, with D possibly matching TRBD2 (5 bases). V was trimmed by 4 bases and J by 2 bases, leaving 13 bases between them. This CDR3 comprises 14 residues. Germline values: CDR1 SQVTM, CDR2 ANQGSEA. CDR3 in amino acids: CSVGLRGVTDTQYF. For the CDR3, the DNA is TGCAGCGTTGGACTCCGGGGAGTCACAGATACGCAGTATTTT.

This clonotype showed up just a few times. The chain couples TRBV20-1 to TRBJ2-1, with 8 bases that match TRBD2. Germline CDR1 DFQATT, CDR2 SNEGSKA (reference sequence). V gave up 2 bases and J gave up 6 bases; unmatched junction bases: 15. CDR3 size: 17 residues. The CDR3 DNA reads TGCAGTGCTAGATTCGAACCTCTAGCGGGTACCACCAATGAGCAGTTCTTC. The encoded protein is CSARFEPLAGTTNEQFF.

The table lists this clonotype with a few counts. The genes are TRBV29-1 and TRBJ1-2; 7 bases fit TRBD1. This CDR3 has 12 residues. Looked up from germline, CDR1 is SQVTM and CDR2 is ANQGSEA. The ends lost 6 bases at V and 7 bases at J; junction bases unmatched: 8. CDR3 nucleotides: TGCAGCGTGCAAGACAGGGTCCGTGGCTACACCTTC. This sequence encodes CSVQDRVRGYTF.

A few counts support this clonotype. This sequence joins TRBV2 and TRBJ1-1; D gene unclear. The CDR3 runs to 13 residues. Per the germline V gene, CDR1 is SNHLY and CDR2 is FYNNEI. Trimming cost V 4 bases and J 5 bases, with 11 bases left between them. CDR3: CASSGREGTEAFF. In nucleotides, the CDR3 is TGTGCCAGCAGTGGGAGGGAAGGGACTGAAGCTTTCTTT.

This rearrangement joins TRBV3-1 to TRBJ2-7; no firm D call. Trimming shortened V by 0 bases and J by 6 bases, and 9 bases separated the two germline ends. In germline, CDR1 is LGHDT, CDR2 YNNKEL (reference sequence). The CDR3 is made up of 13 amino acids. CDR3 in amino acids: CASSQDNVIEQYF. CDR3 nucleotides: TGTGCCAGCAGCCAAGATAATGTAATCGAGCAGTACTTC.

The chain uses TRBV12-3 or TRBV12-4 and TRBJ1-2; the D gene is possibly TRBD1 (5 bases). Between the trimmed V and J ends, which lost 2 bases and 8 bases, there was a span of 27 bases. The CDR3 length is 18 residues. Here the CDR3 DNA reads TGTGCCAGCAGTTTAAGGGAATGGGTGACCGGATGGAGGGGAGGCTACACCTTC. This sequence encodes CASSLREWVTGWRGGYTF.

The genes are TRBV20-1 and TRBJ1-6, with D unclear. The CDR3 spans 15 residues. Trimming took off 3 bases at V and 6 bases at J, with 15 bases between the two ends. The germline V gene encodes CDR1 DFQATT and CDR2 SNEGSKA (reference sequence). CDR3 amino acids: CSASAGFGLNSPLHF. In nucleotides, the CDR3 is TGCAGTGCTAGTGCCGGTTTTGGGCTTAATTCACCCCTCCACTTT.

This clonotype has ten or more counts. This rearrangement joins TRBV7-3 to TRBJ1-5; D is ambiguous. Germline V gene data show CDR1 as SGHTA and CDR2 as FQGTGA. Trimming pared 4 bases from V and 0 bases from J, leaving 10 bases between. The CDR3 loop spans 15 amino acids. The CDR3 loop reads CASSSRGISNQPQHF. In nucleotides, the CDR3 is TGTGCCAGCAGCTCCAGAGGGATTAGCAATCAGCCCCAGCATTTT.